This T cell receptor (beta chain) was sequenced for a study of beta chain features in type 1 diabetes. Study results and caveats: People with Type 1 diabetes carried modestly yet significantly shorter TCRB CDR3s in all four CD4+ subsets.

This CDR3 spans 14 amino acids. Looked up from germline, CDR1 is MNHEY and CDR2 is SVGAGI. V was pared by 5 bases and J by 4 bases, with 5 bases of the junction left unmatched. All of the isolated RNA was reverse transcribed, so expressed TCRB transcripts were sequenced. Method: immunoSEQ multiplex PCR; TCRdb's copy keeps in-frame clones and lacks some. The profile shows tens of thousands of clones, around 69% of them singletons. As for this clone: Its specificity is unknown.

Sample: Tregs from blood. The receptor comes from a young man with type 1 diabetes. The chain is built from TRBV6-5 and TRBJ1-2; 9 bases line up with TRBD1. The CDR3 region is CASSPGTGSYGYTF. The CDR3 bases are TGTGCCAGCAGTCCCGGGACAGGGTCCTATGGCTACACCTTC.